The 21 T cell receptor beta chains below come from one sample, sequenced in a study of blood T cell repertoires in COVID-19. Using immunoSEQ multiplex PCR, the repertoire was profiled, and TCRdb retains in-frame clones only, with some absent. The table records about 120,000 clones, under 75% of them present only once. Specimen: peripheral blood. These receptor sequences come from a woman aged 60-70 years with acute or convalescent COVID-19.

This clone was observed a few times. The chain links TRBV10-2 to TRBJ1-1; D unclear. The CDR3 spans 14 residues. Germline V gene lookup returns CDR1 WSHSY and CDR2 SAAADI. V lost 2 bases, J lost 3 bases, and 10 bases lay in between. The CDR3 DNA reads TGCGCCAGCAGTGAGCTCAGTATCTACACTGAAGCTTTCTTT. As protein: CASSELSIYTEAFF.

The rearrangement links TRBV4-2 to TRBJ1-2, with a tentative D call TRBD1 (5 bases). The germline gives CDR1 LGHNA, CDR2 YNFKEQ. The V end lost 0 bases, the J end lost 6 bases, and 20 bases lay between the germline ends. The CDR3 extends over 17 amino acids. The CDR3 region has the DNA TGTGCCAGCAGCCAAGATTGGGGGGTCCCTGGGGAGCATGGCTACACCTTC. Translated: CASSQDWGVPGEHGYTF.

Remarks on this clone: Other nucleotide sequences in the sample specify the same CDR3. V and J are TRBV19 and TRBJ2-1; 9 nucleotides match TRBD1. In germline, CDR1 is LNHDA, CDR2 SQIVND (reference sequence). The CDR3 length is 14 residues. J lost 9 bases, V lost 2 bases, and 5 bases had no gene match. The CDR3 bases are TGTGCCAGTAGTATAAAACAGGGGGCGGGTGAGCAGTTCTTC. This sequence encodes CASSIKQGAGEQFF.

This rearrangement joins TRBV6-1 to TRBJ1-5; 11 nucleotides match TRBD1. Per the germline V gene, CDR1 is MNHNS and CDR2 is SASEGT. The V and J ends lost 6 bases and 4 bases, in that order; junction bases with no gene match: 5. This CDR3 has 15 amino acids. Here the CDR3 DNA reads TGTGCCAGCAGGGCCCGGGACAGGGGGAATCAGCCCCAGCATTTT. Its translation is CASRARDRGNQPQHF.

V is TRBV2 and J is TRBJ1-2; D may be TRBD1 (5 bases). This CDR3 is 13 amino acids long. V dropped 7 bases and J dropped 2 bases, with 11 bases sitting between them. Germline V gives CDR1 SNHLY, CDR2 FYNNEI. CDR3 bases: TGTGCCAGCACCAGCCCAGGGAACTATGGCTACACCTTC. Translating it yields CASTSPGNYGYTF.

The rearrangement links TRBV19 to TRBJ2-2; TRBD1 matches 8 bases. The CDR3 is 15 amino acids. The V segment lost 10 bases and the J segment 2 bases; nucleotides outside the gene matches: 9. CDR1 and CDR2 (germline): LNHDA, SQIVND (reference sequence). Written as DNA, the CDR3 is TGTGCCACTTTATATACAGGGGGTAACACCGGGGAGCTGTTTTTT. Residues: CATLYTGGNTGELFF.

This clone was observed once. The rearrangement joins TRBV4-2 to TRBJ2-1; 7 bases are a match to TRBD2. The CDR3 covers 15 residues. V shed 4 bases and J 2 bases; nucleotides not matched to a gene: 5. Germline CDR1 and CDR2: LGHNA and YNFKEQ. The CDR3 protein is CASSLRGDPYNEQFF. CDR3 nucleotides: TGTGCCAGCAGCCTCCGGGGGGACCCCTACAATGAGCAGTTCTTC.

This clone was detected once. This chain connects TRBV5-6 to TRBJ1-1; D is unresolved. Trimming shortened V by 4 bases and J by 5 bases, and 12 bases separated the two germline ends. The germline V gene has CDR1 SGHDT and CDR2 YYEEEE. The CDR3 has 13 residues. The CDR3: CASSHLDSTEAFF. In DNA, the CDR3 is TGTGCCAGCAGCCATTTGGACTCGACTGAAGCTTTCTTT.

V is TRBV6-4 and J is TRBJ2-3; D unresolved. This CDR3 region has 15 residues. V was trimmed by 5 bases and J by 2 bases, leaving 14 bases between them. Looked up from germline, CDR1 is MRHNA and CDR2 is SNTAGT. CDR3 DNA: TGTGCCAGCAGTCGTGTTGCGAGCTACACAGATACGCAGTATTTT. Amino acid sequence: CASSRVASYTDTQYF.

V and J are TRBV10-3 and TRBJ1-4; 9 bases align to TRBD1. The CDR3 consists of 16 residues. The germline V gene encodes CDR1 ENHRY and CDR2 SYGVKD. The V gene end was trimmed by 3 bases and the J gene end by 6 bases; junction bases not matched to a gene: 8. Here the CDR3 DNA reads TGTGCCATCAGTGACCGACCGGGACAGGGAGATGAAAAACTGTTTTTT. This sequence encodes CAISDRPGQGDEKLFF.

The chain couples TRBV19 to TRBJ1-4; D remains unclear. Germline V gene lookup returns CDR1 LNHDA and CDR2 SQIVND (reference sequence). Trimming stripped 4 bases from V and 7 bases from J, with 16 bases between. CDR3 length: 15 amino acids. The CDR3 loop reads CASSRQNREGEKLFF. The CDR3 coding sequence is TGTGCCAGTAGTAGGCAGAACCGGGAGGGTGAAAAACTGTTTTTT.

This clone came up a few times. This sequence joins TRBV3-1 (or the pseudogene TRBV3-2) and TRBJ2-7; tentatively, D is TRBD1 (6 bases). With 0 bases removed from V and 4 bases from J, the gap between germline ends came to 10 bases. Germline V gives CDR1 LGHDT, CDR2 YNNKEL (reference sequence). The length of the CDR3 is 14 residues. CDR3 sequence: CASSQDGGQYEQYF. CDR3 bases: TGTGCCAGCAGCCAAGATGGGGGCCAATACGAGCAGTACTTC.

The CDR3 DNA reads as TGTGCTCGGGACAGGGGATTGGATGAGCAGTTCTTC. This sequence encodes CARDRGLDEQFF. The chain joins TRBV30 to TRBJ2-1; 10 bases align to TRBD1. Germline V gives CDR1 GTSNPN, CDR2 SVGIG (reference sequence). The CDR3 covers 12 residues.

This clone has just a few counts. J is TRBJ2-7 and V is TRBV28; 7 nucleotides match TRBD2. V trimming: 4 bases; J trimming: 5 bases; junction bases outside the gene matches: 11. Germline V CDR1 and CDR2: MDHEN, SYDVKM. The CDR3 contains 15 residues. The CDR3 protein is CASSSAGAGVHEQYF. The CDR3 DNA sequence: TGTGCCAGCAGTTCGGCTGGGGCGGGGGTACACGAGCAGTACTTC.

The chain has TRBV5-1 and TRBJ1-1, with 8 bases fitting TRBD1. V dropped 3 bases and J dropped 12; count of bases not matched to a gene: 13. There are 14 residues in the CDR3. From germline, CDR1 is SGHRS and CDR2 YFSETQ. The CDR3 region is CASSSTTGVRIPFF. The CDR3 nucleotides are TGCGCCAGCAGCTCAACGACAGGGGTCCGTATTCCTTTCTTT.

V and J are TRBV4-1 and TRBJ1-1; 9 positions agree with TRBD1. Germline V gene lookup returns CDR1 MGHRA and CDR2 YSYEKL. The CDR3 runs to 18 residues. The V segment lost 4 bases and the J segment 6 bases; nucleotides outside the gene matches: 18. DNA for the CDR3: TGCGCCAGCAGCCCGTTTTGGTATACAGGGGGCAAGGGACCTGAAGCTTTCTTT. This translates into CASSPFWYTGGKGPEAFF.

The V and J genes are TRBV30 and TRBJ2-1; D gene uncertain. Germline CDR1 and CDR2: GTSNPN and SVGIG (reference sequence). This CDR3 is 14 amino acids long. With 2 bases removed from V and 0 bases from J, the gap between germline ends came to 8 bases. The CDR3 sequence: CAWSWARSYNEQFF. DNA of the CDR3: TGTGCCTGGAGTTGGGCCCGCTCCTACAATGAGCAGTTCTTC.

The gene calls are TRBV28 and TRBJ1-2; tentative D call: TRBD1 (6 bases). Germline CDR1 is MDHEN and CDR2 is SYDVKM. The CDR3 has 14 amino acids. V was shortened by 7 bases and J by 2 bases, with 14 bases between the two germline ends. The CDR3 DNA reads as TGTGCCAGCACCCGCTCCGGACAGAACTATGGCTACACCTTC. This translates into CASTRSGQNYGYTF.

As DNA, the CDR3 is TGTGCCAGCAGCCACAGACTAGCGGGGGGGCTAAATCTACGAGAGCAGTACTTC. Translation gives CASSHRLAGGLNLREQYF. The chain joins TRBV3-1 (or the pseudogene TRBV3-2) to TRBJ2-7; 14 bases map to TRBD2. Trimming took 3 bases from V and 7 from J; bases not matched to a gene: 14. This CDR3 has 18 amino acids. Germline assignment: CDR1 LGHDT and CDR2 YNNKEL (reference sequence).

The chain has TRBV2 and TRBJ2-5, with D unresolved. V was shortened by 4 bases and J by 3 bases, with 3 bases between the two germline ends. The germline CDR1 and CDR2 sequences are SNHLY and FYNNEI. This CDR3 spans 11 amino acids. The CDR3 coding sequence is TGTGCCAGCAGTGTAAAAGAGACCCAGTACTTC. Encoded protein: CASSVKETQYF.

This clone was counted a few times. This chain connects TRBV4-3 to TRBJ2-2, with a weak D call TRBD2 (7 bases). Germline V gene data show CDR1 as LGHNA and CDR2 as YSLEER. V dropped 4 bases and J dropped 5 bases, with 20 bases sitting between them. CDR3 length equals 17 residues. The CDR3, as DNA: TGCGCCAGCAGCCCCGAGCTAGGGGGGGGCACGACCGGGGAGCTGTTTTTT. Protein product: CASSPELGGGTTGELFF.